This T cell receptor (beta chain) comes out of a study of T cells in Graves' hyperthyroidism and ophthalmopathy. Broader study findings: The model made its ophthalmopathy prediction, and onset followed a median approximately 7 months later. Among thyroid clonotypes expanded above 0.001, most also appeared in blood.

Based on clinical symptoms, serum thyroxine and TRAb, thyroid ultrasound and orbital computed tomography, diagnoses were reached. This clonotype was seen many times. As yet, its antigen is unknown. Authors of the study amplified TCR beta CDR3 regions from RNA transcripts. TCR CDR3 regions were first amplified by RT-PCR with HTBI primers. MiXCR, run by TCRdb on the multiplex PCR reads, gives a single entry per CDR3 protein. The sample records 360,000 or so distinct CDR3 sequences, roughly 15% being singletons. Germline CDR1 is MNHEY and CDR2 is SVGEGT. V shed 6 bases, J shed 7 bases, and the junction held 12 bases outside the gene matches. This CDR3 region has 14 residues.

V and J are TRBV6-2 or TRBV6-3 and TRBJ2-7, with 7 nucleotides matching TRBD1. Specimen: blood. The receptor was derived from a woman in her fifties or sixties with Graves' ophthalmopathy. The CDR3 DNA follows: TGTGCCAGCAGCATGACAGGGCGTCTAGGGGAGCAGTACTTC. It specifies CASSMTGRLGEQYF.